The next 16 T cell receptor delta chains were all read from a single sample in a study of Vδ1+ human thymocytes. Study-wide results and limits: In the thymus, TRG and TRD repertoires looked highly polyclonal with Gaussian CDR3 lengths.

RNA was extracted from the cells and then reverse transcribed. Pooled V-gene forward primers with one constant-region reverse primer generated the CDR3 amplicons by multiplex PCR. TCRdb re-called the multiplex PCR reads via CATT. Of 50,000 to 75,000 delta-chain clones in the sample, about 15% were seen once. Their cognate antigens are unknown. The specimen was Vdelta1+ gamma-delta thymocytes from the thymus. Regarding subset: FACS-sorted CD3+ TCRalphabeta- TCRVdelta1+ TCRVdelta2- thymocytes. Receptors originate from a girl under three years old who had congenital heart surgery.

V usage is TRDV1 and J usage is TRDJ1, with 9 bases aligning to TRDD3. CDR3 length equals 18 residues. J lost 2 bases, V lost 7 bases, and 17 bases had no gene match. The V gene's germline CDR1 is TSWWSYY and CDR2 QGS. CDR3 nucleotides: TGTGCTCTTGTTCCTACCGATTACTGGGGGACAGAAACCGATAAACTCATCTTT. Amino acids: CALVPTDYWGTETDKLIF.

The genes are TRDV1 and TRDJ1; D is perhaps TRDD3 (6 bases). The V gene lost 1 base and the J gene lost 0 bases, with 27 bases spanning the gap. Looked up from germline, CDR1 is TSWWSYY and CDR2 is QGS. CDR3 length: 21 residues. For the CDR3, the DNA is TGTGCTCTTGGGGAACCCCTGACGCTGGGGTGGGGATCTCCGTACACCGATAAACTCATCTTT. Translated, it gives CALGEPLTLGWGSPYTDKLIF.

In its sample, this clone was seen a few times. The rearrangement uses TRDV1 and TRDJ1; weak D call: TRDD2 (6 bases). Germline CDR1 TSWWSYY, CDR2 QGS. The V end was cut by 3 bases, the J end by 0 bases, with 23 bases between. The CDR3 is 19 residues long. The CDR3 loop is CALGDDLPSWAQYTDKLIF. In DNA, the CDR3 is TGTGCTCTTGGGGACGACCTTCCCTCCTGGGCTCAGTACACCGATAAACTCATCTTT.

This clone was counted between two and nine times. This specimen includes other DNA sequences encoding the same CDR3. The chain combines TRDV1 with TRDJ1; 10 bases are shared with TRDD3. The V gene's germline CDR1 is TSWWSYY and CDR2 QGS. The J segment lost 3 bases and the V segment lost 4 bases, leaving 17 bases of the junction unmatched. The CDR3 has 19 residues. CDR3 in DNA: TGTGCTCTTGGGGCACCACTCTTTTACCTGGGGGATAATTCCGATAAACTCATCTTT. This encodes CALGAPLFYLGDNSDKLIF.

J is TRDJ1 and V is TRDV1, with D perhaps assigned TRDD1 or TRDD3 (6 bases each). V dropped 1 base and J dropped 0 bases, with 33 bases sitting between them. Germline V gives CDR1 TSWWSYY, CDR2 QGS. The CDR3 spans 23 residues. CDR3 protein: CALGEPLNSLRILGPKDTDKLIF. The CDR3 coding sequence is TGTGCTCTTGGGGAACCTCTCAATAGTCTTCGGATACTGGGCCCCAAGGACACCGATAAACTCATCTTT.

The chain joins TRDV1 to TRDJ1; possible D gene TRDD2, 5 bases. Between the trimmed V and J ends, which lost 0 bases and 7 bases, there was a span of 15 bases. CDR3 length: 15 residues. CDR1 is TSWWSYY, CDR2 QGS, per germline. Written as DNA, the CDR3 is TGTGCTCTTGGGGAACTTGGCACTTCCCTTCGTAAACTCATCTTT. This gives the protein CALGELGTSLRKLIF.

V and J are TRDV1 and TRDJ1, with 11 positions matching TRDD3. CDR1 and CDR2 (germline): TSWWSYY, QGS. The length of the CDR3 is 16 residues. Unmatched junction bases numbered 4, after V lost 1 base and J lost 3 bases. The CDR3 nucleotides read TGTGCTCTTGGGGAACACTGGGGGATAAACCCCGATAAACTCATCTTT. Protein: CALGEHWGINPDKLIF.

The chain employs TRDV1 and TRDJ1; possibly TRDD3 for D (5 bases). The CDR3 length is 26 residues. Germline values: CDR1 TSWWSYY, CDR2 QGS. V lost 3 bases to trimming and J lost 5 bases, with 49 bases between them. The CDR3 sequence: CALGENPFPPFRNFPGPGASGDKLIF. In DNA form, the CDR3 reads TGTGCTCTTGGGGAGAACCCCTTTCCCCCTTTCCGCAATTTCCCGGGGCCGGGGGCCTCAGGGGATAAACTCATCTTT.

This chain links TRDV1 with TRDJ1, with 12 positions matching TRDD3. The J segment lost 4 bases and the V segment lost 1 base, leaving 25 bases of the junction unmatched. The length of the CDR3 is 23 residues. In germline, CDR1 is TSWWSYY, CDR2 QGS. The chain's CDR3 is CALGERALFRFTGGYSYLDKLIF. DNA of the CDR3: TGTGCTCTTGGGGAACGGGCGCTTTTCCGTTTTACTGGGGGATACTCCTACCTCGATAAACTCATCTTT.

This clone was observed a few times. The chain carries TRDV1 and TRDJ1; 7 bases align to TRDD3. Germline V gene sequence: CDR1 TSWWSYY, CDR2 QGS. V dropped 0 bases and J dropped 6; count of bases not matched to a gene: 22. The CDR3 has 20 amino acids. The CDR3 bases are TGTGCTCTTGGGGAACTGGCCCTCGCGTCCCCTCAACTGGGGACCAATAAACTCATCTTT. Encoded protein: CALGELALASPQLGTNKLIF.

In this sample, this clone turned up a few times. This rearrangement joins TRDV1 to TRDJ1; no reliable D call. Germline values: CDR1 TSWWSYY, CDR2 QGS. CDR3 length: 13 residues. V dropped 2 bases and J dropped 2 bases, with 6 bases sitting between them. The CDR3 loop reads CALGEAWTDKLIF. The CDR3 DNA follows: TGTGCTCTTGGGGAAGCCTGGACCGATAAACTCATCTTT.

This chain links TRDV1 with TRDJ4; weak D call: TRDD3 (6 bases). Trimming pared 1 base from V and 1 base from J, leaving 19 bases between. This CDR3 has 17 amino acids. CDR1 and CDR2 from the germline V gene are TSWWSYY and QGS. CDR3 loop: CALGEPEFSLGIRPLIF. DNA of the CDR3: TGTGCTCTTGGGGAACCCGAATTTAGTCTGGGGATCAGACCCCTGATCTTT.

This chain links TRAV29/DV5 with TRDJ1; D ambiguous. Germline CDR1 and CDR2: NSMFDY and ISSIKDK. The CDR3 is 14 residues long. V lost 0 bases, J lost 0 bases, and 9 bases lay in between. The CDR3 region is CAASDPSYTDKLIF. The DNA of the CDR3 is TGTGCAGCAAGCGATCCGAGCTACACCGATAAACTCATCTTT.

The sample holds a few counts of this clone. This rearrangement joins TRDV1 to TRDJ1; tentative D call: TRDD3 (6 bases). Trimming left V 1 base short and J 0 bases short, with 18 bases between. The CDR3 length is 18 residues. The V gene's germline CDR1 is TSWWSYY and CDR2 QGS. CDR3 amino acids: CALGEPHSGAMYTDKLIF. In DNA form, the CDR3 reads TGTGCTCTTGGGGAACCCCACTCTGGGGCCATGTACACCGATAAACTCATCTTT.

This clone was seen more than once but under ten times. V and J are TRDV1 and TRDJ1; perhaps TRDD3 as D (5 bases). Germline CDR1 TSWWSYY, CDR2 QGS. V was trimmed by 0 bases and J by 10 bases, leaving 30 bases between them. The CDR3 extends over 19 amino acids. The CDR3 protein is CALGELRLTPGGHDKGLIF. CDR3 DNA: TGTGCTCTTGGGGAACTAAGACTAACTCCGGGGGGGCACGATAAGGGACTCATCTTT.

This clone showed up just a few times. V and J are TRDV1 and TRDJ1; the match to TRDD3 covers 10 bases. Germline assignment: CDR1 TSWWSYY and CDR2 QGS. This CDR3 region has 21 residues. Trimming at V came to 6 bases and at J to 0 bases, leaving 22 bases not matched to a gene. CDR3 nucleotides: TGTGCTCTTGGACCTACCCTTATTACTGGGGGGATACGTGGTTACACCGATAAACTCATCTTT. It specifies CALGPTLITGGIRGYTDKLIF.